This record covers a single TCR beta chain. The target antigen is unknown. Sequencing was performed with immunoSEQ multiplex PCR; in TCRdb, only in-frame clones are kept and a portion is missing. The profile shows about 120,000 clones, more than 85% of them singletons. This CDR3 has 14 amino acids. Between the trimmed V and J ends, which lost 4 bases and 0 bases, there was a span of 10 bases. Germline V CDR1 and CDR2: SGHDN, FVKESK. This entry comes from a study of PD-1 blockade in mismatch repair-deficient tumors. Turning to the study itself: All were previously treated, progressing patients with some twelve mismatch repair-deficient cancer types.

Broader study findings: Tumor-resident clones, often absent from pretreatment blood, expanded after pembrolizumab and then contracted.

The rearrangement joins TRBV14 to TRBJ2-7, with no clear D. The sequence was collected from an adult with mismatch repair-deficient cancer. The sample in question was peripheral blood, obtained 44 weeks after starting pembrolizumab. The CDR3: CASSPDLNSYEQYF. The CDR3 DNA reads TGTGCCAGCAGCCCTGACCTAAACTCCTACGAGCAGTACTTC.